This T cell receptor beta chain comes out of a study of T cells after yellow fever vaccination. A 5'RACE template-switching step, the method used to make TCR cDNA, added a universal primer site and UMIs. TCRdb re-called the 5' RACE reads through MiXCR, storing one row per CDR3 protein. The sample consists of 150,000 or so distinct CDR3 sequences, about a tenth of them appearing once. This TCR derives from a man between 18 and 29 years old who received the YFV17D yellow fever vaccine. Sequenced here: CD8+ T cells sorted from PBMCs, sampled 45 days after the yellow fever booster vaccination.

Here the CDR3 DNA reads TGTGCCAGCAAGGGGGGAGGGTCGCCCGGCTCACCCCTCCACTTT. Protein: CASKGGGSPGSPLHF. This chain joins TRBV2 and TRBJ1-6; D is perhaps TRBD1 (6 bases). The germline V gene encodes CDR1 SNHLY and CDR2 FYNNEI. The CDR3 covers 15 residues. Trimming shortened V by 7 bases and J by 10 bases, and 20 bases separated the two germline ends.